The following is a TCR beta chain sequence with its context. Its target is unknown. Noted time point: blood 4 weeks post-SBRT, at nephrectomy. The treatment here: 15 Gy SBRT to primary tumor, nephrectomy 4 weeks later. The CDR3 is 13 amino acids. Germline V gene sequence: CDR1 GTSNPN, CDR2 SVGIG (reference sequence). V lost 8 bases to trimming and J lost 3 bases, with 16 bases between them. The entry originates in a study of radiation and T cells in renal cell carcinoma. Study-wide results and caveats: In blood, top tumor clones expanded by 2 weeks, shrinking by 4.

Clones were read by immunoSEQ multiplex PCR, and TCRdb kept only the in-frame ones, dropping some. The sample holds approximately 150,000 clones; less than 90% are singletons and the top ten take less than 20%. The specimen comprised blood, sampled from a patient whose treatment included radiotherapy and nephrectomy. The sequence came from a woman in her forties or fifties with renal cell carcinoma. The chain has TRBV30 and TRBJ1-1; no firm D call. The CDR3 DNA is TGTGCCACTATCGGGAACACGGACACTGAAGCTTTCTTT. This gives the protein CATIGNTDTEAFF.